This entry describes one T cell receptor beta chain. This clone's antigen is unknown. Nothing much larger sits one base from this clone, and base qualities are not available. Another Seattle source contributed samples from volunteer blood donors who had recovered from COVID-19. Whole blood was collected in K2EDTA tubes by collaborating institutions according to the institutions' own protocols. For TCRbeta analysis, collaborators shipped samples in one of three forms: frozen whole blood, isolated PBMCs, or DNA extracted from either of those sample types. The immunoSEQ Assay, a bias-controlled multiplex PCR, was used to amplify TCRbeta CDR3 regions from genomic DNA. Per the original workflow: Nucleated cell counts per sample were estimated from amplification of reference gene primers within the assay. To quantify the absolute abundance of each unique TCRbeta CDR3 rearrangement, sequence reads were collapsed and filtered. For each sample, productive Simpson clonality was calculated as the square root of Simpson's diversity index over productive rearrangements. TCRdb holds this immuneACCESS table with in-frame rearrangements only. Some clones are missing; in checked studies, unresolved V genes explain under half, and the rest has no known cause. V, J and clone size derive from that table, while D and trimming were established from the DNA sequence. Here the sample has approximately 190,000 clones; roughly 88% occur a single time. The ten largest clones add up to 5.5% to 7% of the sample.

This sample is part of a study of blood T cell repertoires in COVID-19 (TCRdb year 2020). Regarding the complete study: Samples from collaborators originated in the United States, Italy and Spain and spanned both the acute and convalescent phases of COVID-19. Where HLA class I and class II types were available, the types were taken from metadata supplied by the sample provider, not from assay-based typing. The repertoires were made available in a free public database intended to serve as a resource for research on the immune response to SARS-CoV-2. The prospective study material was composed of cDNA or gDNA derived from T cells, B-cell-depleted T cells, or PBMCs. Nearly every sample came with metadata listing a de-identified subject ID, COVID-19 status, age in years and sex. Deeply sampled blood TCRbeta repertoires from subjects exposed to, actively infected with, or recovered from COVID-19 were included in the dataset. Samples came from the ongoing ImmuneRACE study (first 160 participants) plus 1,254 subjects from 6 global collaborators.

CDR1 and CDR2 are drawn from the germline V gene: SGHRS, YFSETQ. V is reduced by 2 bases and J by 1 base, leaving a spacing of 9 bases between them. Reading from cysteine to phenylalanine, the CDR3 counts 15 amino acids. The entry retains the CDR3 DNA only, 45 bases that are in frame from base 1. General conclusions and limits of the study: Clinical and demographic metadata were provided uncurated, with the amount varying by source and participant.

The sample consisted of peripheral blood. The clonotype comes from a woman aged 40-49 years who had recovered from COVID-19. The rearrangement combines TRBV5-1 with TRBJ2-2, and possibly TRBD2, on 5 matching bases. The DNA sequence is as follows: TGCGCCAGCAGCTTAGCGGTTATGAACACCGGGGAGCTGTTTTTT. This yields the protein CASSLAVMNTGELFF.